The clone carrying this TCR beta chain was found a few times. Its specificity is unknown. This specimen comes from a study of T cell repertoires in cytomegalovirus infection. General study results and limits: Of the TCR beta families, the public ones yielded a cumulative frequency that identified carriers of CMV plus the relevant HLA.

The germline V gene has CDR1 LGHNA and CDR2 YSLEER. The CDR3 is made up of 15 amino acids. V was trimmed by 0 bases and J by 6 bases, leaving 12 bases between them. MiXCR was run by TCRdb on the reads, yielding one entry per CDR3 protein. This table has about 260,000 distinct CDR3 sequences, around 13% appearing once. The sequence derives from a human donor in good health (CMV status not recorded). Some clones in this sample may be carry-over from other donors' samples. Specimen: PBMCs. The V call is TRBV4-3, the J call TRBJ1-5; maybe TRBD1 (5 bases). The CDR3 sequence is CASSQEIFGAQPQHF. Here the CDR3 DNA reads TGCGCCAGCAGCCAAGAAATATTCGGGGCTCAGCCCCAGCATTTT.